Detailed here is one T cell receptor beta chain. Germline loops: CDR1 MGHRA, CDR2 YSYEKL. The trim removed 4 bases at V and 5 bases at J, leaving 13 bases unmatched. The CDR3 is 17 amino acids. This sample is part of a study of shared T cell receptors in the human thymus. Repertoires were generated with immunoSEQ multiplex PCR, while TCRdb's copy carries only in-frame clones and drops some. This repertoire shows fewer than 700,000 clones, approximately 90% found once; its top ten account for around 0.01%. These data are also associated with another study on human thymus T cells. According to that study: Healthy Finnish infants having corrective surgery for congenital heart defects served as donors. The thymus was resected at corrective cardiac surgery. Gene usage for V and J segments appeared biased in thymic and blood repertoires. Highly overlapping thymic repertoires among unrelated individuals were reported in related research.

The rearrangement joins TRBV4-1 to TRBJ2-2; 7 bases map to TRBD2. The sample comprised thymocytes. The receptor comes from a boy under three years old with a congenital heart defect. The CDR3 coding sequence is TGCGCCAGCAGCCGTCCCCATGGGGGGAGGGAGACCGGGGAGCTGTTTTTT. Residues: CASSRPHGGRETGELFF.